This TCR beta chain was obtained from a study of T cells in Graves' hyperthyroidism and ophthalmopathy. Authors of the study amplified TCR beta CDR3 regions from RNA transcripts. HTBI primers were the set used in a first-round RT-PCR of the TCR CDR3. TCRdb recomputed calls from the multiplex PCR reads with MiXCR, one row per CDR3 protein. This table holds hundreds of thousands of distinct CDR3 sequences, approximately 15% found once. The source of the PBMCs was less than 12 ml of fresh peripheral blood. This receptor was taken from a woman under 40 with Graves' hyperthyroidism that later progressed to Graves' ophthalmopathy. The specimen was blood.

Written as DNA, the CDR3 is TGTGCCAGCTCTTATTTGCGGGACTACGAGCAGTACTTC. Its protein is CASSYLRDYEQYF. The chain uses TRBV7-2 and TRBJ2-7, with D possibly matching TRBD2 (6 bases). The CDR3 totals 13 residues. Germline-derived CDR1 and CDR2 are SGHTA and FQGNSA. V lost 8 bases and J lost 3, with 14 bases in between.